The rows below give T cell receptor beta chains drawn from one sample of a study of blood T cell repertoires in COVID-19. Libraries were prepared by immunoSEQ multiplex PCR; TCRdb keeps only in-frame clonotypes and omits some of them. The repertoire holds approximately 340,000 clones, with roughly 90% as singletons. The sample consisted of peripheral blood. Source of these receptors: a man younger than 45 with COVID-19, enrolled during active disease. The CDR3 runs from the conserved cysteine through the conserved F or W. Each record gives: D gene, CDR3 length, clone size, V gene, J gene, CDR3 protein, CDR3 DNA. D genes are given only for firm matches. Not every row has a clone size; where given, it reads once, few, many or a size class.

TRBD2,16,NA,TRBV4-2,TRBJ2-7,CASSQSWTSGDYEQYF,TGTGCCAGCAGCCAATCCTGGACTAGCGGGGACTACGAGCAGTACTTC
NA,18,few,TRBV3-1/TRBV3-2,TRBJ2-6,CASSQDQGKKSGANVLTF,TGTGCCAGCAGCCAAGACCAGGGGAAAAAATCTGGGGCCAACGTCCTGACTTTC
NA,13,few,TRBV7-9,TRBJ2-7,CASSSGIYYEQYF,TGTGCCAGCAGCTCCGGGATATACTACGAGCAGTACTTC
TRBD1,16,NA,TRBV5-1,TRBJ2-3,CASSPKTGGRTDTQYF,TGCGCCAGCAGCCCAAAGACAGGGGGTCGCACAGATACGCAGTATTTT
TRBD2,15,NA,TRBV19,TRBJ2-7,CASSIGAGGSYEQYF,TGTGCCAGTAGTATAGGGGCGGGAGGTTCCTACGAGCAGTACTTC
NA,15,NA,TRBV5-6,TRBJ1-2,CASSWGDGAFDGYTF,TGTGCCAGCAGCTGGGGGGACGGGGCATTTGATGGCTACACCTTC
NA,16,few,TRBV9,TRBJ2-1,CASSGNTENGYNEQFF,TGTGCCAGCAGCGGTAACACAGAGAATGGTTACAATGAGCAGTTCTTC
TRBD1,15,NA,TRBV2,TRBJ1-1,CASSPRKTGGPEAFF,TGTGCCAGCAGCCCTCGTAAGACAGGGGGTCCTGAAGCTTTCTTT
TRBD2,18,NA,TRBV28,TRBJ2-1,CASRTTSGSKLLLNEQFF,TGTGCCAGCAGGACGACTAGCGGGAGCAAACTACTACTCAATGAGCAGTTCTTC
NA,17,NA,TRBV9,TRBJ1-3,CASSVAPGESSGNTIYF,TGTGCCAGCAGCGTAGCTCCGGGGGAGAGCTCTGGAAACACCATATATTTT
NA,13,NA,TRBV15,TRBJ2-7,CATSRDGGYEQYF,TGTGCCACCAGCAGAGACGGAGGCTACGAGCAGTACTTC
NA,13,NA,TRBV27,TRBJ1-1,CASSSYRDTEAFF,TGTGCCAGCAGTTCGTACAGAGACACTGAAGCTTTCTTT
NA,12,NA,TRBV7-2,TRBJ1-4,CASSFPSGTPFF,TGTGCCAGCAGCTTCCCGTCAGGAACCCCGTTTTTT
NA,15,NA,TRBV25-1,TRBJ1-1,CASSEWVGGDTEAFF,TGTGCCAGCAGTGAATGGGTAGGGGGGGACACTGAAGCTTTCTTT
NA,15,NA,TRBV18,TRBJ1-6,CASSPYEGRNSPLHF,TGTGCCAGCTCACCATACGAGGGGAGGAATTCACCCCTCCACTTT
NA,13,NA,TRBV6-5,TRBJ1-1,CASRGLWNTEAFF,TGTGCCAGCAGGGGACTGTGGAACACTGAAGCTTTCTTT
TRBD2,17,NA,TRBV5-4,TRBJ2-7,CASSLYYTSGSSHEQYF,TGTGCCAGCAGCTTGTATTACACTAGCGGGAGTTCCCACGAGCAGTACTTC
TRBD1,14,NA,TRBV19,TRBJ1-1,CASSIRGRGTEAFF,TGTGCCAGTAGTATCAGGGGGCGCGGAACTGAAGCTTTCTTT
NA,17,NA,TRBV4-3,TRBJ1-2,CASSPSQGPINNYGYTF,TGCGCCAGCAGCCCCAGCCAGGGGCCGATCAATAACTATGGCTACACCTTC
NA,17,NA,TRBV7-2,TRBJ1-6,CASSSKGVRQGNSPLHF,TGTGCCAGCAGCTCGAAAGGCGTGCGGCAGGGTAATTCACCCCTCCACTTT
NA,18,NA,TRBV6-2/TRBV6-3,TRBJ2-6,CASSPGGTIGSGANVLTF,TGTGCCAGCAGTCCGGGTGGCACGATAGGCTCTGGGGCCAACGTCCTGACTTTC
NA,14,NA,TRBV2,TRBJ1-3,CASSAQGSGNTIYF,TGTGCCAGCAGTGCTCAGGGATCTGGAAACACCATATATTTT
NA,16,NA,TRBV24-1,TRBJ2-3,CATSDLASSPTDTQYF,TGTGCCACCAGTGATTTGGCTAGCAGCCCCACAGATACGCAGTATTTT
TRBD1,16,NA,TRBV5-6,TRBJ2-2,CASSLYRGANTGELFF,TGTGCCAGCAGCTTATACAGGGGAGCGAACACCGGGGAGCTGTTTTTT
TRBD1,14,NA,TRBV19,TRBJ1-3,CATTRDRSGNTIYF,TGTGCCACCACCCGGGACAGATCTGGAAACACCATATATTTT
TRBD1,16,NA,TRBV7-9,TRBJ1-3,CASSLGQGLSGNTIYF,TGTGCCAGCAGCTTAGGACAGGGGCTATCTGGAAACACCATATATTTT
NA,16,NA,TRBV4-1,TRBJ2-7,CASSQVAGPFPTEQYF,TGCGCCAGCAGCCAAGTTGCAGGGCCCTTCCCTACAGAGCAGTACTTC
TRBD1,12,once,TRBV27,TRBJ1-1,CASSFPGQKAFF,TGTGCCAGCAGTTTCCCGGGACAGAAAGCTTTCTTT
NA,14,NA,TRBV18,TRBJ2-7,CASSPAMSSYEQYF,TGTGCCAGCTCACCCGCTATGTCCTCCTACGAGCAGTACTTC
NA,13,few,TRBV14,TRBJ1-1,CASSFWGHTEAFF,TGTGCCAGCAGCTTCTGGGGCCACACTGAAGCTTTCTTT
NA,14,NA,TRBV19,TRBJ1-5,CASSSRTSNQPQHF,TGTGCCAGTAGTTCACGGACAAGCAATCAGCCCCAGCATTTT
TRBD2,16,NA,TRBV28,TRBJ2-2,CASSTRLAGRTGELFF,TGTGCCAGCAGTACCCGACTAGCGGGACGCACCGGGGAGCTGTTTTTT
NA,12,NA,TRBV2,TRBJ2-1,CASSRAPRGAFF,TGTGCCAGCAGCCGGGCCCCCAGGGGGGCGTTCTTC
TRBD1,15,NA,TRBV7-8,TRBJ2-7,CASSLYQGVTYEQYF,TGTGCCAGCAGCTTATATCAGGGGGTAACATACGAGCAGTACTTC
TRBD1,15,NA,TRBV2,TRBJ2-7,CASHLTGDSPYEQYF,TGTGCCAGCCATCTTACAGGGGATAGCCCCTACGAGCAGTACTTC
TRBD1,18,NA,TRBV7-9,TRBJ1-1,CASSPNFRDRGKNTEAFF,TGTGCCAGCAGCCCTAACTTCCGGGACAGGGGAAAGAACACTGAAGCTTTCTTT
NA,14,NA,TRBV28,TRBJ2-1,CASSRGGSHNEQFF,TGTGCCAGCAGTCGTGGAGGTTCCCACAATGAGCAGTTCTTC
TRBD2,17,NA,TRBV3-1/TRBV3-2,TRBJ2-7,CASSPARGLAGEYEQYF,TGTGCCAGCAGCCCCGCAAGAGGACTAGCGGGAGAGTACGAGCAGTACTTC
NA,15,NA,TRBV7-3,TRBJ1-1,CASSFQGSMNTEAFF,TGTGCCAGCAGCTTTCAGGGGAGCATGAACACTGAAGCTTTCTTT
TRBD1,14,NA,TRBV19,TRBJ1-2,CASSRETGSYGYTF,TGTGCCAGTAGTAGAGAGACAGGGAGCTATGGCTACACCTTC
NA,19,NA,TRBV14,TRBJ2-7,CASSQLTPYSGRFSYEQYF,TGTGCCAGCAGCCAACTAACGCCGTATAGCGGTCGATTCTCCTACGAGCAGTACTTC
NA,16,NA,TRBV29-1,TRBJ1-1,CSVKGQSAVLNTEAFF,TGCAGCGTGAAAGGACAGTCCGCAGTATTGAACACTGAAGCTTTCTTT
TRBD1,15,NA,TRBV5-1,TRBJ2-5,CASSFPGTGEETQYF,TGCGCCAGCAGCTTTCCTGGCACAGGGGAAGAGACCCAGTACTTC
TRBD2,17,NA,TRBV2,TRBJ2-6,CASSAGTGGPGANVLTF,TGTGCCAGCAGTGCCGGAACGGGGGGGCCTGGGGCCAACGTCCTGACTTTC
TRBD1,14,NA,TRBV4-1,TRBJ2-3,CASSQEFSQGMQYF,TGCGCCAGCAGCCAAGAGTTTTCACAGGGGATGCAGTATTTT
TRBD1,18,NA,TRBV7-8,TRBJ1-5,CASRPGGGQSYSNQPQHF,TGTGCCAGCAGGCCGGGGGGGGGACAGTCATATAGCAATCAGCCCCAGCATTTT
NA,16,NA,TRBV7-2,TRBJ1-4,CASSFGGSRAGEKLFF,TGTGCCAGCAGCTTCGGCGGGTCGCGGGCCGGAGAAAAACTGTTTTTT
NA,13,NA,TRBV14,TRBJ2-1,CASSQGPGREQFF,TGTGCCAGCAGCCAAGGGCCTGGGAGGGAGCAGTTCTTC
NA,14,NA,TRBV7-2,TRBJ2-1,CASSLSGGNNEQFF,TGTGCCAGCAGCTTATCGGGGGGCAACAATGAGCAGTTCTTC
TRBD1,16,once,TRBV12-5,TRBJ1-2,CASGLVLGGQGAGYTF,TGTGCTAGTGGTTTGGTACTAGGCGGGCAGGGGGCTGGCTACACCTTC
NA,15,once,TRBV10-3,TRBJ1-1,CAISESDGLPTEAFF,TGTGCCATCAGTGAGTCTGACGGACTACCCACTGAAGCTTTCTTT
NA,13,NA,TRBV28,TRBJ1-1,CASSLDFTIEAFF,TGTGCCAGCAGTTTAGATTTCACAATTGAAGCTTTCTTT
TRBD1,15,NA,TRBV5-4,TRBJ2-7,CASSLDGDRLYEQYF,TGTGCCAGCAGCTTGGATGGGGACAGACTCTACGAGCAGTACTTC
TRBD2,15,NA,TRBV6-2/TRBV6-3,TRBJ2-3,CASRPGTTVINTQYF,TGTGCCAGCAGGCCTGGGACTACCGTAATTAATACGCAGTATTTT
TRBD1,16,NA,TRBV7-2,TRBJ2-7,CASSLALGTEIYEQYF,TGTGCCAGCAGCTTAGCGTTGGGGACAGAGATCTACGAGCAGTACTTC
NA,14,NA,TRBV28,TRBJ2-1,CASSWGTPYNEQFF,TGTGCCAGCAGTTGGGGGACTCCCTACAATGAGCAGTTCTTC
NA,15,NA,TRBV19,TRBJ2-2,CASTPRGGYTGELFF,TGTGCCAGTACCCCAAGGGGGGGCTACACCGGGGAGCTGTTTTTT
NA,14,NA,TRBV19,TRBJ2-1,CASKMRESYNEQFF,TGTGCCAGTAAAATGAGGGAATCCTACAATGAGCAGTTCTTC
NA,14,NA,TRBV5-4,TRBJ2-1,CASSSGSSYNEQFF,TGTGCCAGCTCAAGCGGCAGCTCCTACAATGAGCAGTTCTTC